One T cell receptor beta chain is described in this entry. The antigen is not known. The sample is drawn from a study of shared clonotypes between healthy human individuals. The data were produced by immunoSEQ multiplex PCR, yet TCRdb's version contains in-frame clones alone and is incomplete. The top ten hold about 0.057% of the sample, which has hundreds of thousands of clones, 96% seen once. The V segment lost 6 bases and the J segment 1 base; nucleotides outside the gene matches: 13. Germline V gene sequence: CDR1 SQVTM, CDR2 ANQGSEA. CDR3 length: 17 residues. Study-level findings and limits: What limited the represented genetic and exposure-history diversity was the small number of donors. Generation probabilities were higher for clonotypes shared across all four sorted-subset donors than for unshared ones.

V gene TRBV29-1 combines with J gene TRBJ1-1, with TRBD1 matching over 11 bases. The clonotype originates from a woman younger than 45 in good health. The material sequenced was naive CD4+ T cells sorted from blood. As to subset: CD45RA+ positively selected. The CDR3 coding sequence is TGCAGCGTACAAAGGGGACAGGGGGTCGGACGGAACACTGAAGCTTTCTTT. It specifies CSVQRGQGVGRNTEAFF.